Listed here are 17 T cell receptor beta chains from one sample, sequenced in a study of shared clonotypes between healthy human individuals (TCRdb year 2020). Libraries came from the immunoSEQ multiplex PCR assay. This is the immuneACCESS table as TCRdb keeps it, with only in-frame sequences that have V and J called. A part of the clones is gone; compared with another copy, unresolved V genes explain less than half, and the rest is unexplained. The sample records over 950,000 clones, 77% of which are singletons. The ten biggest clones cover 0.89% of the sample. Source material: memory CD4+ T cells from PBMCs. This specimen's cell subset or site label, per the study, means: CD45RA-negative fraction. The source is a man between 18 and 35 years old in good health. Some clones in this sample may be carry-over from other donors' samples.

The chain is built from TRBV9 and TRBJ2-5, with D tentatively TRBD2 (6 bases). The germline gives CDR1 SGDLS, CDR2 YYNGEE. This CDR3 spans 14 amino acids. With 0 bases removed from V and 5 bases from J, the gap between germline ends came to 11 bases. CDR3 in amino acids: CASSVVGAGETQYF. CDR3 DNA sequence: TGTGCCAGCAGCGTAGTAGGGGCGGGGGAGACCCAGTACTTC.

The chain combines TRBV21-1 with TRBJ2-3; the table's D call of TRBD2 was not tested on the DNA. TRBV21-1 is marked as a pseudogene. CDR3 length: 13 amino acids. As DNA, the CDR3 is TGTGCCAGCGTCGCCGGTTCCACAGATACGCAGTATTTT. Amino acids: CASVAGSTDTQYF.

This chain uses TRBV12-5 with TRBJ2-2; TRBD1 might be the D (6 bases). Trimming cost V 6 bases and J 6 bases, with 14 bases left between them. This CDR3 region has 14 residues. The germline V gene encodes CDR1 LGHNT and CDR2 FRNRAP. CDR3 bases: TGTGCTAGTGGGACAGGAAGGGGCGCCGGGGAGCTGTTTTTT. This encodes CASGTGRGAGELFF.

The gene calls are TRBV5-4 and TRBJ2-7; 7 nucleotides align to TRBD2. Looked up from germline, CDR1 is SGHNT and CDR2 is YYREEE (reference sequence). V lost 0 bases to trimming and J lost 6 bases; unmatched junction nucleotides: 12. This CDR3 spans 16 amino acids. This CDR3 reads CASSLASSGRSREQYF. The CDR3 coding sequence is TGTGCCAGCAGCTTGGCCTCTAGCGGCAGGTCACGCGAGCAGTACTTC.

The CDR3 sequence is CASRPGTALFWTYEQYF. DNA of the CDR3: TGTGCCAGCAGGCCCGGGACCGCCTTATTTTGGACCTACGAGCAGTACTTC. V usage is TRBV28 and J usage is TRBJ2-7; D is perhaps TRBD1 or TRBD2 (5 bases each). Per the germline V gene, CDR1 is MDHEN and CDR2 is SYDVKM. The CDR3 spans 17 residues. The V end was cut by 6 bases, the J end by 2 bases, with 23 bases between.

This chain links TRBV28 with TRBJ2-2; 9 nucleotides match TRBD2. Germline V gene lookup returns CDR1 MDHEN and CDR2 SYDVKM. The CDR3 covers 16 residues. V gave up 5 bases and J gave up 7 bases; unmatched junction bases: 11. The CDR3: CASSLGASGTGGELFF. The CDR3 nucleotides are TGTGCCAGCAGTCTCGGGGCTAGCGGGACCGGCGGGGAGCTGTTTTTT.

This chain connects TRBV5-1 to TRBJ1-2, with 8 bases aligning to TRBD1. The CDR3 has 15 residues. Per the germline V gene, CDR1 is SGHRS and CDR2 is YFSETQ. The V segment lost 3 bases and the J segment 4 bases; nucleotides outside the gene matches: 8. DNA of the CDR3: TGCGCCAGCAGCTACGACAGGGGTACTTCCTATGGCTACACCTTC. It translates to CASSYDRGTSYGYTF. Combining the CDR3 with reference TRBV5-1 and TRBJ1-2 gives the whole variable domain KAGVTQTPRYLIKTRGQQVTLSCSPISGHRSVSWYQQTPGQGLQFLFEYFSETQRNKGNFPGRFSGRQFSNSRSEMNVSTLELGDSALYLCASSYDRGTSYGYTFGSGTRLTVV.

This chain links TRBV30 with TRBJ2-5, with a possible D match to TRBD2 (5 bases). The DNA end is more similar to TRBJ2-7, so the J call may be wrong. The CDR3 extends over 12 amino acids. Germline V gives CDR1 GTSNPN, CDR2 SVGIG (reference sequence). In DNA form, the CDR3 reads TGTGCCTGGGAAAGCGGCGCCTACGAGCAGTACTTC. As protein: CAWESGAYEQYF.

This rearrangement joins TRBV14 to TRBJ2-3, with TRBD1 matching 9 bases. From germline, CDR1 is SGHDN and CDR2 FVKESK. The trim removed 2 bases at V and 3 bases at J, leaving 6 bases unmatched. The CDR3 consists of 16 residues. The CDR3 bases are TGTGCCAGCAGCCAACACAGGGGGCGAGGGACAGATACGCAGTATTTT. Amino acid sequence: CASSQHRGRGTDTQYF.

The chain carries TRBV15 and TRBJ2-3; no clear D. The CDR3 covers 14 residues. Trimming left V 0 bases short and J 10 bases short, with 14 bases between. Germline-derived CDR1 and CDR2 are LNHNV and YYDKDF (reference sequence). CDR3 protein: CATSRDRSEPSQYF. The CDR3, as DNA: TGTGCCACCAGCAGAGATCGGTCAGAACCATCGCAGTATTTT.

In its sample, this clone was seen a few times. The same CDR3 arises from other DNA sequences in this sample as well. The V call is TRBV2, the J call TRBJ1-5; 7 bases are a match to TRBD1. The V segment lost 6 bases and the J segment 2 bases; nucleotides outside the gene matches: 7. The CDR3 sequence is 15 residues long. Looked up from germline, CDR1 is SNHLY and CDR2 is FYNNEI. The CDR3 protein is CASSGTGVGNQPQHF. The CDR3 bases are TGTGCCAGCAGCGGAACAGGGGTAGGCAATCAGCCCCAGCATTTT.

The chain is built from TRBV13 and TRBJ1-3; no clear D. This CDR3 has 15 residues. Looked up from germline, CDR1 is PRHDT and CDR2 is FYEKMQ (reference sequence). V dropped 5 bases and J dropped 0 bases, with 11 bases sitting between them. The CDR3 nucleotides are TGTGCCAGCAGCCTCGGACTGACCTCTGGAAACACCATATATTTT. It specifies CASSLGLTSGNTIYF.

This clone has more than one count but fewer than ten. V is TRBV10-3 and J is TRBJ1-1; 8 nucleotides agree with TRBD1. V gave up 8 bases and J gave up 1 base; unmatched junction bases: 3. The CDR3 consists of 13 residues. Germline V gives CDR1 ENHRY, CDR2 SYGVKD. As DNA, the CDR3 is TGTGCCATCTCGACAGGGGCGAACACTGAAGCTTTCTTT. This codes for CAISTGANTEAFF.

The chain carries TRBV2 and TRBJ2-7, with 12 positions matching TRBD2. Germline V gene sequence: CDR1 SNHLY, CDR2 FYNNEI. Germline trimming cut 7 bases from V and 6 bases from J; bases unmatched to any gene: 7. This CDR3 contains 14 residues. CDR3 loop: CASIGSGLAGEQYF. Written as DNA, the CDR3 is TGTGCCAGCATCGGATCGGGACTAGCGGGCGAGCAGTACTTC.

The V call is TRBV27, the J call TRBJ1-5, with a possible D match to TRBD1 (5 bases). V was shortened by 6 bases and J by 4 bases, with 13 bases between the two germline ends. The CDR3 sequence is 14 residues long. Germline V CDR1 and CDR2: MNHEY, SMNVEV (reference sequence). The chain's CDR3 is CASRGMTANQPQHF. Here the CDR3 DNA reads TGTGCCAGCAGGGGGATGACAGCGAATCAGCCCCAGCATTTT.

The V and J genes are TRBV5-1 and TRBJ1-5; D remains unclear. CDR1 and CDR2 from the germline V gene are SGHRS and YFSETQ. V lost 5 bases to trimming and J lost 0 bases, with 6 bases between them. The CDR3 is 13 amino acids. CDR3 bases: TGCGCCAGCAGACAGAATAGCAATCAGCCCCAGCATTTT. Its protein product is CASRQNSNQPQHF.

The chain has TRBV6-1 and TRBJ1-2; D perhaps matches TRBD1 (5 bases). Germline lookup yields CDR1 MNHNS and CDR2 SASEGT. The CDR3 is made up of 17 amino acids. Trimming took off 0 bases at V and 4 bases at J, with 18 bases between the two ends. CDR3 coding DNA: TGTGCCAGCAGTGAAGCGCTTCAATGGGCAGGGATCTATGGCTACACCTTC. Translation gives CASSEALQWAGIYGYTF.